This T cell receptor (beta chain) was identified in a study of blood T cell repertoires in COVID-19 (dated by TCRdb to 2018 to 2021). At the level of the whole study: The collaborator samples originated in the United States, Italy and Spain and spanned the acute and convalescent phases of COVID-19. The prospective study material was composed of cDNA or gDNA derived from T cells, B-cell-depleted T cells, or PBMCs. Subjects who had been exposed to COVID-19, were actively infected with it, or had recovered from it provided the deeply sampled blood TCRbeta repertoires that made up the dataset. The repertoires were released in a freely available public database intended as a resource for research on the immune response to SARS-CoV-2. Samples were obtained from the ongoing ImmuneRACE study (first 160 participants) and from some 1,200 subjects provided by 6 global collaborators. A de-identified subject ID, COVID-19 status, age in years and sex were almost always included in the sample metadata. Where available, HLA class I and class II types were taken from metadata supplied by the sample provider and were not determined by assay-based typing. Study-wide findings and limitations: How much clinical and demographic metadata was included differed by source and by participant, and the metadata was provided uncurated.

This clone has more than one count but fewer than ten. Its antigen target is currently unknown. The record has no base qualities; no much larger clone is one base away. CDR1 SEHNR and CDR2 FQNEAQ are derived from the germline V gene (reference sequence). The CDR3 has 14 amino acids, counting the end cysteine and phenylalanine. Just CDR3 DNA is preserved here, 42 bases in frame from base 1. The V and J ends are trimmed by 4 bases and 3 bases, leaving 9 bases between them. Each collaborating institution followed its own protocols to collect whole blood in K2EDTA tubes. Collaborator samples were shipped for TCRbeta analysis as frozen whole blood, isolated PBMCs, or DNA extracted from either sample type. The immunoSEQ Assay, a bias-controlled multiplex PCR, was used to amplify TCRbeta CDR3 regions from genomic DNA. In the original analysis: The number of nucleated cells in each sample was estimated from the amplification of reference gene primers within the assay. Sequence reads were collapsed and filtered to measure the absolute abundance of every unique TCRbeta CDR3 rearrangement. For each sample, productive Simpson clonality was calculated as the square root of Simpson's diversity index across productive rearrangements. Held by TCRdb, this immuneACCESS table contains in-frame sequences only and omits some clones. Under half of the omission traces to an unresolved V gene where checked; the cause of the rest is unknown. From that table come the V and J calls and clone size; the DNA was used to work out D and trimming. This sample comprises around 150,000 clones, about 83% of them detected only once. Roughly 8.4% of the sample belongs to the ten largest clones.

This chain joins TRBV7-9 to TRBJ1-4; no D gene is confidently identified. Sequenced sample: peripheral blood. This clonotype was obtained from a man in his sixties with acute or convalescent COVID-19. The DNA reads as follows: TGTGCCAGCAGCTCGTCGGTGGCTAATGAAAAACTGTTTTTT. This sequence encodes CASSSSVANEKLFF.